Each of the 17 T cell receptor beta chains below was sequenced from the same sample in a study of identical twins. TCRdb itself ran the 5' RACE reads through MiXCR, one entry per CDR3 protein. The sample has hundreds of thousands of distinct CDR3 sequences; 18% are singletons. These sequences were also reported in another study, on T cells expressing NK-cell markers.

Specimen: PBMCs. These receptors were taken from a woman aged 18-29 years in good health.

This clonotype was observed a handful of times. The chain couples TRBV20-1 to TRBJ2-6; weak D call: TRBD1 (6 bases). This CDR3 spans 15 amino acids. V lost 2 bases to trimming and J lost 0 bases, with 8 bases between them. CDR1 and CDR2 (germline): DFQATT, SNEGSKA (reference sequence). The CDR3 bases are TGCAGTGCTAGACGGGACATCTCTGGGGCCAACGTCCTGACTTTC. Protein sequence: CSARRDISGANVLTF.

This clonotype came up a few times. The rearrangement uses TRBV27 and TRBJ2-7; TRBD1 matches at 7 bases. Germline loops: CDR1 MNHEY, CDR2 SMNVEV (reference sequence). The CDR3 is 15 residues long. Trimming cost V 7 bases and J 4 bases; bases outside gene matches: 13. DNA for the CDR3: TGTGCCAGCATCGAGAAGAAGGGGACAGCATACGAGCAGTACTTC. Its translation is CASIEKKGTAYEQYF.

The V and J genes are TRBV20-1 and TRBJ2-1; TRBD2 aligns across 7 bases. Trimming took 5 bases from V and 10 from J; bases not matched to a gene: 8. Germline lookup yields CDR1 DFQATT and CDR2 SNEGSKA (reference sequence). This CDR3 has 12 amino acids. This CDR3 reads CSALRLAGEQFF. The DNA for the CDR3 is TGCAGTGCTCTTCGACTAGCAGGGGAGCAGTTCTTC.

The V call is TRBV5-1, the J call TRBJ1-1, with TRBD1 identical over 11 bases. Unmatched junction bases numbered 2, after V lost 3 bases and J lost 7 bases. Germline CDR1 SGHRS, CDR2 YFSETQ. This CDR3 has 13 amino acids. CDR3 sequence: CASSWDRGFEAFF. CDR3 bases: TGCGCCAGCAGCTGGGACAGGGGGTTTGAAGCTTTCTTT.

This clonotype has just a few counts. The genes are TRBV12-5 and TRBJ2-3, with D tentatively TRBD1 (6 bases). The CDR3 covers 15 residues. V lost 6 bases to trimming and J lost 2 bases, with 15 bases between them. Germline CDR1 LGHNT, CDR2 FRNRAP. CDR3 nucleotides: TGTGCTAGTGGGGACCGCCACAGGGCCACAGATACGCAGTATTTT. Encoded protein: CASGDRHRATDTQYF.

With regard to this clonotype: This clone may be a read error of a much larger clone one base away. J is TRBJ2-1 and V is TRBV11-3, with unresolved D. V was shortened by 6 bases and J by 2 bases, with 8 bases between the two germline ends. Germline V CDR1 and CDR2: SGHNT, YENEEA. The CDR3 extends over 13 amino acids. CDR3: CASSPNAYNEQFF. The DNA for the CDR3 is TGTGCCAGCAGTCCCAACGCCTACAATGAGCAGTTCTTC.

This clonotype was detected a few times. The V and J genes are TRBV20-1 and TRBJ1-1, with D perhaps TRBD1 (5 bases). The CDR3 loop spans 14 amino acids. Germline V gene lookup returns CDR1 DFQATT and CDR2 SNEGSKA (reference sequence). V was pared by 5 bases and J by 0 bases, with 13 bases between. CDR3 residues: CSASRQTMNTEAFF. CDR3 coding DNA: TGCAGTGCTTCCCGACAGACGATGAACACTGAAGCTTTCTTT.

This clonotype was counted a few times. The chain has TRBV27 and TRBJ1-1, with D perhaps matching TRBD1 (5 bases). The CDR3 sequence is 15 residues long. V was cut by 2 bases and J by 6 bases, with 16 bases left in between. Germline CDR1 MNHEY, CDR2 SMNVEV (reference sequence). CDR3 in amino acids: CASSLRGSVVAEAFF. The CDR3 nucleotides are TGTGCCAGCAGTTTACGGGGGAGTGTCGTCGCTGAAGCTTTCTTT.

The rearrangement joins TRBV7-2 to TRBJ2-3; 9 positions match TRBD2. V shed 2 bases, J shed 3 bases, and the junction held 6 bases outside the gene matches. Germline V CDR1 and CDR2: SGHTA, FQGNSA. CDR3 length: 16 residues. CDR3 coding DNA: TGTGCCAGCAGCTTAACAGCGGGAGGTGGGACAGATACGCAGTATTTT. Translated, it gives CASSLTAGGGTDTQYF.

This clonotype was counted between two and nine times. V and J are TRBV7-2 and TRBJ1-2; TRBD1 agrees at 7 bases. After removal of 3 bases from V and 4 bases from J, the junction contained 8 bases not matched to a gene. Germline V gene data show CDR1 as SGHTA and CDR2 as FQGNSA. This CDR3 contains 15 residues. The CDR3 loop is CASSFSTGAGYGYTF. The CDR3 coding sequence is TGTGCCAGCAGCTTTTCTACAGGGGCCGGCTATGGCTACACCTTC.

This clonotype has more than one count but fewer than ten. This chain links TRBV29-1 with TRBJ2-2; possibly TRBD1 or TRBD2 for D (5 bases each). The CDR3 consists of 14 residues. Looked up from germline, CDR1 is SQVTM and CDR2 is ANQGSEA. V was trimmed by 5 bases and J by 6 bases, leaving 16 bases between them. The CDR3 DNA is TGCAGCGTTCTCAGGTCTTGGGACGCCGGGGAGCTGTTTTTT. This sequence encodes CSVLRSWDAGELFF.

This clonotype has a count of ten or more. The chain is built from TRBV29-1 and TRBJ2-7; D is possibly TRBD1 (6 bases). The V end lost 6 bases, the J end lost 2 bases, and 8 bases lay between the germline ends. Germline assignment: CDR1 SQVTM and CDR2 ANQGSEA. CDR3 size: 11 residues. As DNA, the CDR3 is TGCAGCGTCGGACAGACCTACGAGCAGTACTTC. It specifies CSVGQTYEQYF.

This rearrangement joins TRBV5-1 to TRBJ2-1; D is perhaps TRBD1 (5 bases). V shed 4 bases and J shed 6 bases, with 14 bases lying between them. The CDR3 sequence is 14 residues long. Germline CDR1 is SGHRS and CDR2 is YFSETQ. The CDR3 DNA reads TGCGCCAGCAGCCGAATGAGACAGCCCAATGAGCAGTTCTTC. As protein: CASSRMRQPNEQFF.

This clonotype came up once. This chain connects TRBV9 to TRBJ2-5, with 7 bases identical to TRBD1. J gave up 1 base and V 3 bases, and 6 bases lay outside the gene matches. The germline gives CDR1 SGDLS, CDR2 YYNGEE. The CDR3 is made up of 15 amino acids. CDR3 loop: CASSAQGTVQETQYF. The CDR3 bases are TGTGCCAGCAGCGCGCAAGGGACAGTCCAAGAGACCCAGTACTTC.

The sample holds a few counts of this clonotype. The rearrangement links TRBV7-2 to TRBJ2-1, with 10 positions matching TRBD2. The CDR3 sequence is 15 residues long. Germline assignment: CDR1 SGHTA and CDR2 FQGNSA. The ends lost 2 bases at V and 10 bases at J; junction bases unmatched: 8. The DNA of the CDR3 is TGTGCCAGCAGCTTAAGAGCGGGAGGGCCAAACGAGCAGTTCTTC. It codes for CASSLRAGGPNEQFF. Looking up the rest from reference TRBV7-2 and TRBJ2-1 gives the full variable domain: GAGVSQSPSNKVTEKGKDVELRCDPISGHTALYWYRQSLGQGLEFLIYFQGNSAPDKSGLPSDRFSAERTGGSVSTLTIQRTQQEDSAVYLCASSLRAGGPNEQFFGPGTRLTVL.

The chain joins TRBV5-1 to TRBJ1-2; no firm D call. This CDR3 spans 12 amino acids. Germline CDR1 and CDR2: SGHRS and YFSETQ. V dropped 5 bases and J dropped 3 bases, with 8 bases sitting between them. CDR3 sequence: CASRLEDYGYTF. In DNA form, the CDR3 reads TGCGCCAGCAGGCTAGAGGACTATGGCTACACCTTC.

The sample holds a few counts of this clonotype. The chain links TRBV27 to TRBJ2-7, with 14 bases fitting TRBD2. CDR1 is MNHEY and CDR2 is SMNVEV in the germline V gene (reference sequence). Germline trimming cut 5 bases from V and 4 bases from J; bases unmatched to any gene: 10. This CDR3 region has 17 residues. The CDR3 loop reads CASSPLPGLAGAYEQYF. DNA for the CDR3: TGTGCCAGCAGTCCATTGCCGGGACTAGCGGGAGCTTACGAGCAGTACTTC.